This T cell receptor beta chain was observed in a study of metastatic and nonmetastatic thyroid tumors (dated by TCRdb to the early 2020s). With regard to the full study: The researchers compared repertoires between peripheral blood samples and tumor or nodule tissue samples from patients with malignant or benign thyroid disease. What the research found in general, with its limitations: TCR beta diversity was reported as significantly higher in malignant tumors than in benign nodules, in both blood and tumor samples.

As encoded in the germline V gene (reference sequence), CDR1 is DFQATT while CDR2 is SNEGSKA. V and J lose 7 bases and 4 bases, and a span of 19 bases separates them. The cysteine opens and the phenylalanine closes a CDR3 of 14 amino acids. The DNA shown is the 42-base CDR3, in frame from base 1. None of the patients had been given any treatment before thyroid surgery. Patient clinical samples collected from about 2012 to 2019 were retrospectively analysed using T-cell receptor beta sequencing. The table lists this clone with many counts. Its antigen has not been determined. One base away there is no much larger clone; base qualities are not given. The library relied on PCR. Sequencing relied on an Illumina HiSeq 4000. High-throughput sequencing was used to profile the CDR3 region of the TCR beta-chain in every patient. In the paper's pipeline: Drawing on CDR3 differences between clinicopathological groups, the researchers built a classifier meant to tell apart patients with distant-metastatic papillary thyroid cancer. The Shannon index was used to assess repertoire diversity, and the Morisita-Horn index was used to assess tumor-blood repertoire similarity. Using fastp trimming at Q25 and MiXCR clonotype assembly, TCRdb reanalyzed the public sequencing data and kept in-frame beta chains. Clone size and V and J calls follow TCRdb, not the original study. Counted in this sample were fewer than 25,000 clones; roughly 15% of them appeared once. Of the sample, about 14% is held by the ten largest clones.

The receptor chain draws on TRBV20-1 and TRBJ2-5; D gene: possibly TRBD1, on 6 matching bases. Input material: tumor tissue. The sequence came from a female donor with papillary thyroid cancer or a benign thyroid nodule (not recorded which). Some clones in this sample may be carry-over from other donors' samples. The CDR3 here reads CSVQGPPRSETQYF. Read as DNA, the sequence is TGCAGTGTACAGGGACCCCCAAGGTCAGAGACCCAGTACTTC.